This is a list of T cell receptor beta chains from one sample in a study of T cell responses to AZD1222 COVID-19 vaccine. The protocol was immunoSEQ multiplex PCR, while the TCRdb copy is restricted to in-frame clones and leaves out a portion. The sample comprises 200,000 to 250,000 clones, approximately 94% of which are singletons, and about 1.5% rests with the top ten. The specimen was peripheral blood, collected 28 days after the second dose of the MenACWY control vaccine. Every receptor here comes from an adult who received the MenACWY meningococcal vaccine as a control. The CDR3 runs from the conserved cysteine through the conserved F or W. The order of the fields is CDR3 protein, CDR3 DNA, clone size, D gene, J gene, V gene. A D gene is named only where the DNA matches it firmly. For some rows the clone size is stated as once, few or many, or as a class when expanded; others skip it.

CASRRLAGVNEQYF,TGTGCCAGCAGAAGACTAGCGGGGGTAAACGAGCAGTACTTC,.,TRBD2,TRBJ2-7,TRBV5-4
CASSLAGGKETQYF,TGTGCCAGCAGCCTAGCGGGGGGGAAAGAGACCCAGTACTTC,.,TRBD2,TRBJ2-5,TRBV9
CASSSQGAEAFF,TGTGCCAGCAGCTCTCAGGGGGCTGAAGCTTTCTTT,few,TRBD1,TRBJ1-1,TRBV7-9
CASSLGQGHEQYF,TGTGCCAGCAGCCTGGGACAGGGCCACGAGCAGTACTTC,.,TRBD1,TRBJ2-7,TRBV11-1
CASSYNPNRAETQYF,TGTGCCAGCAGTTACAACCCCAACCGGGCGGAGACCCAGTACTTC,.,.,TRBJ2-5,TRBV6-5
CAIKNQGAKAFF,TGTGCCATCAAGAACCAGGGGGCAAAAGCTTTCTTT,once,TRBD1,TRBJ1-1,TRBV10-3
CATSRVAGYEQYF,TGTGCCACCAGCAGAGTAGCCGGGTACGAGCAGTACTTC,.,.,TRBJ2-7,TRBV15
CASSLEGRTQYF,TGTGCCAGCAGTTTAGAGGGGCGAACGCAGTATTTT,.,.,TRBJ2-3,TRBV27
CASSLRGGTDYGYTF,TGTGCCAGCAGCTTACGAGGGGGCACGGACTATGGCTACACCTTC,.,TRBD1,TRBJ1-2,TRBV7-3
CATRDTPTDTQYF,TGTGCCACCCGGGACACCCCCACAGATACGCAGTATTTT,.,.,TRBJ2-3,TRBV24-1
CASSRSRNSYNEQFF,TGTGCCAGCTCAAGGAGTAGAAACTCCTACAATGAGCAGTTCTTC,.,.,TRBJ2-1,TRBV18
CASSQDITTNEKLFF,TGCGCCAGCAGCCAAGACATCACAACTAATGAAAAACTGTTTTTT,.,.,TRBJ1-4,TRBV4-1
CASALAGGMGNEQFF,TGTGCCAGCGCACTAGCGGGAGGAATGGGCAATGAGCAGTTCTTC,.,TRBD2,TRBJ2-1,TRBV2
CASSLSRDYGYTF,TGTGCCAGCAGCTTGTCAAGGGACTATGGCTACACCTTC,once,.,TRBJ1-2,TRBV5-4
CASSPWKPGNTIYF,TGTGCCAGCAGTCCCTGGAAGCCGGGAAACACCATATATTTT,.,.,TRBJ1-3,TRBV6-2/TRBV6-3
CASRGPRDPRLLEQYF,TGTGCCAGCAGGGGTCCCCGGGACCCAAGACTTTTAGAGCAGTACTTC,.,.,TRBJ2-7,TRBV9
CATRDQANTEAFF,TGTGCCACCAGAGACCAGGCGAACACTGAAGCTTTCTTT,.,.,TRBJ1-1,TRBV24-1
CASSLILAYNEQFF,TGTGCCAGCAGCTTAATTCTAGCTTACAATGAGCAGTTCTTC,.,.,TRBJ2-1,TRBV7-2
CASSYQQGAYNEQFF,TGTGCCAGCAGTTACCAACAGGGGGCCTACAATGAGCAGTTCTTC,.,TRBD1,TRBJ2-1,TRBV27
CASSLELDQPQHF,TGTGCCAGCAGCTTAGAGCTGGATCAGCCCCAGCATTTT,.,.,TRBJ1-5,TRBV11-2
CASSATVNTEAFF,TGTGCCAGCAGTGCAACGGTGAACACTGAAGCTTTCTTT,.,.,TRBJ1-1,TRBV6-4
CSVEGLLGANVLTF,TGCAGCGTTGAGGGACTGCTGGGGGCCAACGTCCTGACTTTC,.,.,TRBJ2-6,TRBV29-1
CASSLAGDAALKHF,TGTGCCAGCAGCTTAGCGGGGGACGCAGCCCTCAAGCATTTT,once,.,TRBJ1-5,TRBV7-2
CASSQDSGGQAYGYTF,TGCGCCAGCAGCCAAGACTCAGGGGGCCAGGCTTATGGCTACACCTTC,.,TRBD1,TRBJ1-2,TRBV4-3
CASSKVVDGIPNYEQYF,TGTGCCAGCAGCAAAGTGGTAGATGGGATCCCGAACTACGAGCAGTACTTC,.,.,TRBJ2-7,TRBV21-1
CASRKWGDGYTF,TGTGCCAGCAGGAAGTGGGGCGATGGCTACACCTTC,.,.,TRBJ1-2,TRBV6-6
CASSLTSGRAETQYF,TGTGCCAGCAGTTTAACTAGCGGGAGGGCAGAGACCCAGTACTTC,.,TRBD2,TRBJ2-5,TRBV27
CASSTPSGVAYEQYF,TGTGCCAGCAGTACCCCGTCAGGGGTGGCCTACGAGCAGTACTTC,.,.,TRBJ2-7,TRBV25-1
CASSSGEAGDSYEQYF,TGTGCCAGCTCTTCGGGAGAAGCGGGAGACTCCTACGAGCAGTACTTC,.,TRBD2,TRBJ2-7,TRBV7-9
CASSIGTKYGYTF,TGTGCCAGCAGTATCGGGACAAAATATGGCTACACCTTC,.,.,TRBJ1-2,TRBV28
CATSDRAGLQETQYF,TGTGCCACCAGTGATCGGGCAGGCCTCCAAGAGACCCAGTACTTC,.,.,TRBJ2-5,TRBV24-1
CASSIPGGSNQPQHF,TGTGCCAGCAGTATCCCAGGGGGTAGCAATCAGCCCCAGCATTTT,.,TRBD1,TRBJ1-5,TRBV28
CAIGGLAEGAGELFF,TGTGCCATCGGGGGACTAGCGGAGGGGGCCGGGGAGCTGTTTTTT,.,TRBD2,TRBJ2-2,TRBV10-3
CASSQDWSDEKLFF,TGTGCCAGCAGCCAAGATTGGTCAGATGAAAAACTGTTTTTT,.,.,TRBJ1-4,TRBV3-1/TRBV3-2
CASRLSCLAGVSTYEQYF,TGTGCAAGTCGCTTAAGTTGTCTAGCGGGAGTTTCTACCTACGAGCAGTACTTC,.,.,TRBJ2-7,TRBV12-2
CASSLGQGLEKLFF,TGTGCCAGCAGCTTAGGACAGGGGTTGGAAAAACTGTTTTTT,.,TRBD1,TRBJ1-4,TRBV13
CASSAPPGTGELFF,TGTGCCAGCAGCGCACCCCCCGGGACCGGGGAGCTGTTTTTT,.,.,TRBJ2-2,TRBV9
CASGGSGAGEKLFF,TGTGCCAGCGGGGGGTCAGGGGCCGGTGAAAAACTGTTTTTT,once,.,TRBJ1-4,TRBV27
CAISEPRGTQYF,TGTGCCATCAGTGAGCCGAGGGGTACGCAGTATTTT,.,.,TRBJ2-3,TRBV10-3
CASRGDRGRYEQYF,TGTGCCAGCAGGGGGGACAGGGGGCGGTACGAGCAGTACTTC,.,TRBD1,TRBJ2-7,TRBV28
CASSVLRDRDEEQYF,TGTGCCAGCAGCGTACTTCGGGACAGGGATGAAGAGCAGTACTTC,.,TRBD1,TRBJ2-7,TRBV9
CASSATGHPKDAFF,TGTGCCAGCAGCGCCACGGGACACCCGAAGGACGCTTTCTTT,.,.,TRBJ1-1,TRBV7-2
CASSLVTLNNQPQHF,TGTGCCAGCAGTTTAGTGACCCTCAACAATCAGCCCCAGCATTTT,.,.,TRBJ1-5,TRBV28
CATSRQGVGQPQHF,TGTGCCACCAGCAGACAGGGAGTCGGTCAGCCCCAGCATTTT,.,.,TRBJ1-5,TRBV15
CASSLGGGGVDTQYF,TGTGCCAGCAGCTTGGGAGGGGGCGGGGTAGATACGCAGTATTTT,.,.,TRBJ2-3,TRBV7-3
CASSLTTGAYGYTF,TGTGCCAGCAGCTTAACAACAGGGGCATATGGCTACACCTTC,.,TRBD1,TRBJ1-2,TRBV7-9
CASSISRQNYGYTF,TGTGCCAGTAGTATTTCAAGGCAAAACTATGGCTACACCTTC,.,.,TRBJ1-2,TRBV19
CASSLGGREWETQYF,TGTGCCAGCAGCTTAGGGGGCAGGGAGTGGGAGACCCAGTACTTC,once,TRBD1,TRBJ2-5,TRBV5-8
CSVRRDMNTEAFF,TGCAGCGTCCGCAGGGACATGAACACTGAAGCTTTCTTT,once,.,TRBJ1-1,TRBV29-1
CASSLDRGGEQFF,TGTGCCAGCAGCTTAGATAGGGGTGGTGAGCAGTTCTTC,.,.,TRBJ2-1,TRBV11-3
CASCPVQGGRYEQYF,TGCGCCAGCTGCCCTGTACAGGGAGGAAGGTACGAGCAGTACTTC,.,.,TRBJ2-7,TRBV5-1
CASSPGGGAYNEQFF,TGTGCCAGCTCACCGGGCGGGGGGGCCTACAATGAGCAGTTCTTC,.,TRBD2,TRBJ2-1,TRBV18
CASSLGGSRYQYF,TGTGCCAGCAGCTTAGGGGGATCTAGGTACCAGTACTTC,.,.,TRBJ2-5,TRBV11-2
CASSLFSTAYEQYF,TGTGCCAGCAGTTTATTTAGCACAGCCTACGAGCAGTACTTC,.,.,TRBJ2-7,TRBV28
CASSLEAEETQYF,TGTGCCAGCAGCTTGGAGGCGGAGGAGACCCAGTACTTC,.,.,TRBJ2-5,TRBV5-6
CASSPGGGGYEQYF,TGCGCCAGCTCCCCCGGTGGCGGTGGTTACGAGCAGTACTTC,.,.,TRBJ2-7,TRBV5-1
CASSMNGAYEQYF,TGTGCCAGTAGTATGAACGGAGCCTACGAGCAGTACTTC,.,.,TRBJ2-7,TRBV19